This T cell receptor (delta chain) was sequenced during a study of γδ T cells in repeated Plasmodium falciparum infection. Study-wide context: The natural-infection arm compared Malian children under seasonal malaria with matched Australian children. Over around 630 days, donors received four mosquito-bite P. falciparum NF54 infections. Whole-study findings and limits: In Vdelta2-negative, largely Vdelta1+, gammadelta repertoires, repeated controlled infections appeared to drive clonal selection waves. Vgamma9/Vdelta2+ T cells showed a stable polyclonal repertoire with shared TCRgamma sequences.

Ten or more counts support this clone. Its specificity is not known. At the DNA level, this CDR3 is encoded by other sequences in the same sample as well. TCRdb used CATT to re-call clones from the multiplex PCR reads. The top ten clones hold about 10% of a sample with 75,000 to 100,000 delta-chain clones, more than 1.4% of them seen once. Looked up from germline, CDR1 is TSWWSYY and CDR2 is QGS. V lost 3 bases, J lost 7 bases, and 21 bases stayed unmatched. CDR3 length equals 20 residues. Bulk repertoires came from Vgamma9/Vdelta2+ or Vdelta2-negative gammadelta T cells flow-sorted from PBMC. The clonotype was recovered from a pool of human donors (malaria-infected and uninfected, not separated). The chain joins TRDV1 to TRDJ1; 12 nucleotides line up with TRDD3. Sequencing was performed on gamma-delta T cells from blood. CDR3 DNA: TGTGCTCTTGGGGACGCCCCGAGACTCCTGCTCGTACTGGGGGATACTAAACTCATCTTT. It codes for CALGDAPRLLLVLGDTKLIF.